This entry features one TCR beta chain sequence. The target antigen is unknown. These data belong to a study of CD4 T cells in relation to SARS-CoV-2 and coronaviruses. Overall study results and limits: No crossreactivity against non-spike viral proteins was tested here.

Libraries were prepared by immunoSEQ multiplex PCR; TCRdb keeps only in-frame clonotypes and omits some of them. The table shows about 38,000 clones, with around 87% occurring only once. Cryopreserved PBMCs were CD4-enriched, then split into naive and memory cells. The CDR3 totals 16 residues. V was trimmed by 4 bases and J by 0 bases, leaving 15 bases between them. CDR1 is SNHLY and CDR2 is FYNNEI in the germline V gene. The origin of this receptor is an adult with COVID-19. The specimen was memory CD4+ T cells from PBMCs. This rearrangement joins TRBV2 to TRBJ1-1, with D possibly being TRBD1 (6 bases). In nucleotides, the CDR3 is TGTGCCAGCAGTGTAGGAAGTGGGGGCATGAACACTGAAGCTTTCTTT. Protein sequence: CASSVGSGGMNTEAFF.